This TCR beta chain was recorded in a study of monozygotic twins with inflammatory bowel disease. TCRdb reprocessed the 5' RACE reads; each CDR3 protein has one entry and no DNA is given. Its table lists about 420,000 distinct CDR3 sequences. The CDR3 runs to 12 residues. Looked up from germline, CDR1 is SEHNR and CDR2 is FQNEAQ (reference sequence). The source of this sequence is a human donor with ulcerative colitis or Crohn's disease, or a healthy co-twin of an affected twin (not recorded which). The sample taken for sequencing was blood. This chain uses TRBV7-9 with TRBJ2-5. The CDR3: CASSLGVGTQYF.